This section outlines one T cell receptor (beta chain) sequence together with its context. Its antigen is still unknown. The sample belongs to a study of blood T cells in healthy people across ages. This CDR3 is built from 14 residues. Together with a sample-barcoded 5' primer, a J-beta primer mix was included in a second PCR lasting about 7 to 12 cycles. The template-switch adaptor was a 5' adaptor with 12 random nucleotides. It tagged each cDNA molecule. Sequencing yielded, for each sample, at least 2.5 million paired-end reads carrying CDR3. TCRdb used MiXCR to reprocess the 5' RACE reads, holding one entry per CDR3 protein. Of some 1.5 million distinct CDR3 sequences in the sample, 28% were seen once. Study-level findings and limits: Investigators viewed diversity estimates from one million T cells as underestimates, the study reported. Unsorted PBMCs ruled out conclusive naive versus antigen-experienced comparison.

This TCR came from a woman aged 30 to 39 in good health. This chain uses TRBV21-1 with TRBJ2-5. TRBV21-1 is recorded as a pseudogene. The material sequenced was blood. This CDR3 reads CANSKGAVQETQYF. The DNA of the CDR3 is TGTGCCAACAGCAAAGGGGCAGTACAAGAGACCCAGTACTTC.